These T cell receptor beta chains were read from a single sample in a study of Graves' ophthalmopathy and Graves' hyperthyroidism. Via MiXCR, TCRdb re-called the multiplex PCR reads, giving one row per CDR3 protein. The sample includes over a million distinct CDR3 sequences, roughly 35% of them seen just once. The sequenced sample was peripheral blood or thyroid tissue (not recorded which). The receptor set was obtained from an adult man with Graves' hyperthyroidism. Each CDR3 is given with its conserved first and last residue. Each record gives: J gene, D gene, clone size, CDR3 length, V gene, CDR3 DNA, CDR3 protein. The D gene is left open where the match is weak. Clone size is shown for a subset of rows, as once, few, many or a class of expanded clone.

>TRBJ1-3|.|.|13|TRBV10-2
TGCGCCAGCAGTGCCGATTTTGGAAACACCATATATTTT
CASSADFGNTIYF
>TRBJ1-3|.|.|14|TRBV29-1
TGCAGCGTTTCAGGGACGAGCTCTGGAAACACCATATATTTT
CSVSGTSSGNTIYF
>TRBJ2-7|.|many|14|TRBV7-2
TGTGCCAGCAGCTTAGATTGGACAGCCAACGAGCAGTACTTC
CASSLDWTANEQYF
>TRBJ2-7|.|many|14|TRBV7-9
TGTGCCAGCAGCTCCGACACGAAGTCTCGAGAGCAGTACTTC
CASSSDTKSREQYF
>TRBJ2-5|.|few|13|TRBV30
TGTGCCTGGAGTGGGTCCGGGTTAGAGACCCAGTACTTC
CAWSGSGLETQYF
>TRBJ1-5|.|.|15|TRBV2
TGCGCCAGCAGCCAAGATTTAAGCCGAGGTCAGCCCCAGCATTTT
CASSQDLSRGQPQHF
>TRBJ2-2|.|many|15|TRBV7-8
TGTGCCAGCAGCAGCTACAGGGAGGGCACCGGGGAGCTGTTTTTT
CASSSYREGTGELFF
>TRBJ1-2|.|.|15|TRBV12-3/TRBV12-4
TGTGCCAGCAGACCCGGGACTTATTTTAACTATGGCTACACCTTC
CASRPGTYFNYGYTF
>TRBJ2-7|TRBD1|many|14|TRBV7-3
TGTGCCAGCAGCAGACAGGGGGGAGCCTACGAGCAGTACTTC
CASSRQGGAYEQYF
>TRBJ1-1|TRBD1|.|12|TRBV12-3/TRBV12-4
TGTGCCAGCAGTCACGGACAGGGCAAAGCTTTCTTT
CASSHGQGKAFF
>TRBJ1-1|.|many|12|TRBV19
TGTGCCAGCGACGGCGGGAACACTGAAGCTTTCTTT
CASDGGNTEAFF
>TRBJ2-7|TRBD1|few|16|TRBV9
TGTGCCAGCAGCGTAGAAGGGGGACAGAGAGGCGACGAGCAGTACTTC
CASSVEGGQRGDEQYF
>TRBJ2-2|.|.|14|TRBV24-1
TGTGCCGCCAGCGGACGCCCCCACACCGGGGAGCTGTTTTTT
CAASGRPHTGELFF
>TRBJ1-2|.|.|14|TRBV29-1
TGCAGCGTTGAAGGTCGGGCAAGTGACTATGGCTACACCTTC
CSVEGRASDYGYTF
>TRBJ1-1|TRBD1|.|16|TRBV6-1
TGTGCCAGCAGTGAGGTGACAGGGGCCCTGAACACTGAAGCTTTCTTT
CASSEVTGALNTEAFF
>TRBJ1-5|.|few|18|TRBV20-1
TGCAGTGCTAGAGATTTGAAGGCAGGGGAGGGTCGAGTTCAGCCCCAGCATTTT
CSARDLKAGEGRVQPQHF
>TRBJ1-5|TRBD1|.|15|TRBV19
TGTGCCAGTAGTCGCCGACAGGGATTCAATCAGCCCCAGCATTTT
CASSRRQGFNQPQHF
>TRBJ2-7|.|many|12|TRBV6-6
TGTGCCAGCAGTCGCAGTAAGGTCGAGCAGTACTTC
CASSRSKVEQYF
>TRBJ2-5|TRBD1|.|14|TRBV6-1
TGTGCCAGCACGGACAGGGCTTTAGGAGAGACCCAGTACTTC
CASTDRALGETQYF
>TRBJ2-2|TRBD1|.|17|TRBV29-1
TGCAGTGCTGCCTTGACAGGGGGACGATCGGACACCGGGGAGCTGTTTTTT
CSAALTGGRSDTGELFF
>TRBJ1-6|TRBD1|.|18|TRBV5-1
TGCGCCAGCAGCTTGGGCACAGGGGGTGATATATATAATTCACCCCTCCACTTT
CASSLGTGGDIYNSPLHF
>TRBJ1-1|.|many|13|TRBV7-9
TGTGCCAGCAGCGTGGACAGACTCACTGAAGCTTTCTTT
CASSVDRLTEAFF
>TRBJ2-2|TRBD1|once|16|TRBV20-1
TGCAGTGCTAGATGGGACAGCACCATATCACCCGGGGAGCTGTTTTTT
CSARWDSTISPGELFF
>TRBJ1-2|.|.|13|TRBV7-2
TGTGCCAGCAGCTTAGGGAGGGGATTCGGCTACACCTTC
CASSLGRGFGYTF
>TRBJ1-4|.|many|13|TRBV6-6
TGTGCCAGCAGTTACGGGAGGAGGGAAAAACTGTTTTTT
CASSYGRREKLFF
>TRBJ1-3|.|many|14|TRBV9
TGTGCCAGCAGCCCCCGCTACGCTGGAAACACCATATATTTT
CASSPRYAGNTIYF
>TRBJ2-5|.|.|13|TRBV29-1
TGCAGCGTTGGGTTTGGGGAGTCGGAGACCCAGTACTTC
CSVGFGESETQYF
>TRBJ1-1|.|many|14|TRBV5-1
TGCGCCAGCAGCTTGGGGGCCGTGAACACTGAAGCTTTCTTT
CASSLGAVNTEAFF
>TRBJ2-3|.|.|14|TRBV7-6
TGTGCCAGCAGCTTACATAAGGATGCAGATACGCAGTATTTT
CASSLHKDADTQYF
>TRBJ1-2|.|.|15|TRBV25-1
TGTGCCAGCAGTGAAGATGGCAGGGGTAACTATGGCTACACCTTC
CASSEDGRGNYGYTF
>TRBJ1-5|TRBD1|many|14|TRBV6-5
TGTGCCAGCAGTCAGGCAGGGACAGGGCAGCCCCAGCATTTT
CASSQAGTGQPQHF
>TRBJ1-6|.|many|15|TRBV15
TGTGCCACCAGCAGAGATCGGGGTCTTAATTCACCCCTCCACTTT
CATSRDRGLNSPLHF
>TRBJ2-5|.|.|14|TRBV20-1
TGCAGTGCTAGTGGCGGGCCCAAGGGCGAGACCCAGTACTTC
CSASGGPKGETQYF
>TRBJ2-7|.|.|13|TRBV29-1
TGCAGCGTTGGGTCCGGGACACACTACGAGCAGTACTTC
CSVGSGTHYEQYF
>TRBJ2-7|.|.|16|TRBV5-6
TGTGCCAGCAGCTTGGCCCACCAGGGACACTCCTACGAGCAGTACTTC
CASSLAHQGHSYEQYF
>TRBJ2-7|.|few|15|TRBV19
TGTGCCAGTAGCCCACCCCCCGGTCTGGGTTCCGAGCAGTACTTC
CASSPPPGLGSEQYF
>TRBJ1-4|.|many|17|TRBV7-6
TGTGCCAGCAGCTTAGAGGGGGAGTATGCAACTAATGAAAAACTGTTTTTT
CASSLEGEYATNEKLFF
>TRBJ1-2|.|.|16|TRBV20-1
TGCAGTGCTTTGACCTTACCAGGGCAGGGAAACTATGGCTACACCTTC
CSALTLPGQGNYGYTF
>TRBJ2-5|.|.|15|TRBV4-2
TGTGCCAGCAGCCAACCTTGGAACAGACAAGAGACCCAGTACTTC
CASSQPWNRQETQYF
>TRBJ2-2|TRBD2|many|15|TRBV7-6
TGTGCCAGCAGCAGCGGGACTAGCACGACCGGGGAGCTGTTTTTT
CASSSGTSTTGELFF
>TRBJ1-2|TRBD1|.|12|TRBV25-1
TGTGCCAGCACGACAGGGGGCACTGGCTACACCTTC
CASTTGGTGYTF
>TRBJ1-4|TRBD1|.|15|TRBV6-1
TGTGCCAGCAGTACAGGGACAGCGCTTAATGAAAAACTGTTTTTT
CASSTGTALNEKLFF
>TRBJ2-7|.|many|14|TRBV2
TGTGCCAGCAGTGTCGCCAGACTCTCCTACGAGCAGTACTTC
CASSVARLSYEQYF
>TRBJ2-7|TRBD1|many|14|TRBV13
TGTGCCAGCAGCTCCCGGGACAGTCCCTACGAGCAGTACTTC
CASSSRDSPYEQYF
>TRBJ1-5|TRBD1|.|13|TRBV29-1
TGCAGCGTTGGGGAAACAGGGGGTCAGCCCCAGCATTTT
CSVGETGGQPQHF
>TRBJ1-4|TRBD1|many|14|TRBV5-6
TGTGCCAGCAGCTACGGGACAGGGGGCGAAAAACTGTTTTTT
CASSYGTGGEKLFF
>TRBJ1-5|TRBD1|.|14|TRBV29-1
TGCAGCGTTGGGACAGGGGTCGGCAATCAGCCCCAGCATTTT
CSVGTGVGNQPQHF